This T cell receptor (beta chain) stems from a study of beta chain features in type 1 diabetes. Overall study findings and caveats: PCR might preferentially amplify shorter templates, equally in patients and controls. Significant though moderate, a shortening of TCRB CDR3s appeared in all four CD4+ subsets of Type 1 diabetes patients.

This clone was detected only a few times. The antigen is undetermined. Reverse transcription of all isolated RNA meant that expressed TCRB transcripts were sequenced. An average of around 3.9 million reads was obtained for naive, central memory and regulatory T cell samples. The repertoire was sequenced with immunoSEQ multiplex PCR; TCRdb's copy has only in-frame clones and lacks some. The table lists over 700,000 clones, about 17% of them singletons. This TCR came from a woman aged 18-30 years in good health. The sequenced material came from naive CD4+ T cells from blood.

Here the CDR3 reads CASSETSGAYEQYF. The CDR3 DNA reads TGTGCCAGCAGCGAGACTAGCGGAGCCTACGAGCAGTACTTC. This chain connects TRBV9 to TRBJ2-7; the match to TRBD2 covers 9 bases. Germline V gives CDR1 SGDLS, CDR2 YYNGEE. The CDR3 sequence is 14 residues long. V dropped 3 bases and J dropped 2; count of bases not matched to a gene: 3.